The TCR beta chain under discussion was sequenced for a study of spatial heterogeneity in lung cancer. Study-level background: Sequencing consistently turned up more beta-chain sequences than alpha-chain sequences. Raw reads showed each unique TCR and UMI combination turning up more than ten times on average.

Every TCR cDNA molecule bore its own unique molecular identifier. From the 5' RACE reads, TCRdb called clonotypes with MiXCR, one entry per CDR3 protein. The repertoire includes tens of thousands of distinct CDR3 sequences, about 8% of them detected once, and about 15% sits in the top ten. Germline V gene lookup returns CDR1 SGHDT and CDR2 YYEEEE. The V and J ends lost 0 bases and 1 base respectively, with 7 bases between them. The CDR3 has 14 residues. Time point noted: sample taken at primary tumor resection. Unsorted samples of tumor, nontumor lung or frozen PBMC had their whole RNA sequenced. Donation came from 70 or so patients with untreated early-stage non-small cell lung cancer.

This clonotype was obtained from a female donor with early-stage non-small cell lung cancer. This chain links TRBV5-6 with TRBJ1-1, with D perhaps TRBD1 (5 bases). The sample was PBMCs, taken at surgery. CDR3 protein: CASSLVDRNTEAFF. The CDR3 coding sequence is TGTGCCAGCAGCTTGGTAGACAGGAACACTGAAGCTTTCTTT.